This T cell receptor (beta chain) was documented in a study of blood T cell repertoires in COVID-19. Only in-frame clones appear in the TCRdb table, and some are missing; sequencing was by immunoSEQ multiplex PCR. The table has around 50,000 clones, around 73% seen once; the top ten hold approximately 5%. The germline V and J ends were trimmed by 4 bases and 4 bases, with 18 bases remaining between them. Germline values: CDR1 SGHNT, CDR2 YYREEE (reference sequence). The CDR3 has 16 amino acids. Sequencing input: PBMCs or T cells enriched from blood (not recorded which). This receptor was identified in a woman aged 50 to 60 with acute COVID-19. This chain joins TRBV5-4 and TRBJ2-1, with TRBD1 as a possible D gene (5 bases). The CDR3 sequence: CASSPPHTAGYNEQFF. In nucleotides, the CDR3 is TGTGCCAGCAGCCCTCCCCATACGGCAGGGTACAATGAGCAGTTCTTC.